Shown below are 15 T cell receptor beta chains from a single sample sequenced in a study of beta chain features in type 1 diabetes. Expressed TCRB transcripts were sequenced, since all the RNA that had been isolated was reverse transcribed. TCRdb keeps only in-frame clones here, not all; method: immunoSEQ multiplex PCR. This table holds hundreds of thousands of clones, 10% to 15% found once. Sequencing was performed on naive CD4+ T cells from blood. These receptors were collected from a man younger than 30 in good health.

This clone was seen only a few times. The rearrangement uses TRBV7-6 and TRBJ2-3; TRBD2 matches at 10 bases. The germline V gene has CDR1 SGHVS and CDR2 FNYEAQ. The CDR3 has 15 amino acids. Unmatched junction bases numbered 2, after V lost 1 base and J lost 4 bases. The CDR3 nucleotides read TGTGCCAGCAGCTTAGGGGGACTAGCGTCAGATACGCAGTATTTT. It translates to CASSLGGLASDTQYF.

This clone has more than one count but fewer than ten. The rearrangement joins TRBV6-1 to TRBJ1-2; maybe TRBD1 (5 bases). There are 16 residues in the CDR3. Trimming shortened V by 0 bases and J by 4 bases, and 15 bases separated the two germline ends. The germline CDR1 and CDR2 sequences are MNHNS and SASEGT. The CDR3: CASSEAMATEGYGYTF. For the CDR3, the DNA is TGTGCCAGCAGTGAAGCGATGGCGACAGAAGGCTATGGCTACACCTTC.

The CDR3 DNA reads as TGTGCCAGCAGTTTGGGGAGGAGGGGTTACCAAGAGACCCAGTACTTC. Encoded protein: CASSLGRRGYQETQYF. The chain has TRBV28 and TRBJ2-5; D perhaps matches TRBD2 (6 bases). Germline values: CDR1 MDHEN, CDR2 SYDVKM. The CDR3 loop spans 16 amino acids. Trimming pared 3 bases from V and 0 bases from J, leaving 14 bases between.

This chain uses TRBV10-3 with TRBJ1-1; TRBD1 matches 10 bases. Germline trimming cut 6 bases from V and 0 bases from J; bases unmatched to any gene: 10. The CDR3 runs to 17 residues. Germline CDR1 and CDR2: ENHRY and SYGVKD. The CDR3 here is CAIRRAGTGDLNTEAFF. CDR3 in DNA: TGTGCCATCAGGCGGGCCGGGACAGGGGACTTGAACACTGAAGCTTTCTTT.

The V call is TRBV7-9, the J call TRBJ2-7, with TRBD2 identical over 8 bases. V lost 0 bases to trimming and J lost 3 bases; unmatched junction nucleotides: 4. CDR3 length: 15 residues. Germline CDR1 and CDR2: SEHNR and FQNEAQ (reference sequence). The CDR3 is CASSLASAGGYEQYF. The CDR3 coding sequence is TGTGCCAGCAGCTTAGCATCCGCGGGAGGCTACGAGCAGTACTTC. Together with reference TRBV7-9 and TRBJ2-7, the CDR3 gives the full variable domain: DTGVSQNPRHKITKRGQNVTFRCDPISEHNRLYWYRQTLGQGPEFLTYFQNEAQLEKSRLLSDRFSAERPKGSFSTLEIQRTEQGDSAMYLCASSLASAGGYEQYFGPGTRLTVT.

This clone has a handful of counts. V is TRBV30 and J is TRBJ1-5; D is possibly TRBD1 (6 bases). V shed 3 bases and J shed 6 bases, with 12 bases lying between them. CDR1 is GTSNPN and CDR2 is SVGIG in the germline V gene (reference sequence). The CDR3 covers 13 residues. The CDR3 reads CAWRDREFQPQHF. In DNA form, the CDR3 reads TGTGCCTGGAGGGACAGAGAATTTCAGCCCCAGCATTTT.

Only a few counts were recorded for this clone. The rearrangement joins TRBV10-3 to TRBJ2-3; D is unresolved. The germline CDR1 and CDR2 sequences are ENHRY and SYGVKD. V lost 6 bases and J lost 4, with 8 bases in between. This CDR3 spans 12 amino acids. This CDR3 reads CAISPSSDTQYF. In DNA, the CDR3 is TGTGCCATCAGCCCTAGTTCAGATACGCAGTATTTT.

CDR3 sequence reads: CASSSRDREEQYF. The CDR3 coding sequence is TGTGCCAGCAGTTCCCGGGACAGAGAGGAGCAGTACTTC. This chain uses TRBV27 with TRBJ2-7; TRBD1 agrees at 7 bases. The germline V gene has CDR1 MNHEY and CDR2 SMNVEV (reference sequence). The ends lost 4 bases at V and 7 bases at J; junction bases unmatched: 7. There are 13 residues in the CDR3.

This clone was recorded a few times. The chain joins TRBV9 to TRBJ2-3; D unclear. In germline, CDR1 is SGDLS, CDR2 YYNGEE. The ends were cut back, 3 bases at V and 2 bases at J, with 7 bases in the middle. This CDR3 comprises 13 residues. CDR3 loop: CASSAQITDTQYF. CDR3 bases: TGTGCCAGCAGCGCCCAAATCACAGATACGCAGTATTTT.

This clone was detected only a few times. The V and J genes are TRBV15 and TRBJ2-7, with 8 bases identical to TRBD2. CDR1 and CDR2 (germline): LNHNV, YYDKDF (reference sequence). There are 14 residues in the CDR3. J lost 9 bases, V lost 0 bases, and 7 bases had no gene match. The CDR3 nucleotides read TGTGCCACCAGCAGAGATGGTAGCGGGACTGGGCAGTACTTC. Its translation: CATSRDGSGTGQYF. Complete variable domain (other parts from reference TRBV15 and TRBJ2-7): DAMVIQNPRYQVTQFGKPVTLSCSQTLNHNVMYWYQQKSSQAPKLLFHYYDKDFNNEADTPDNFQSRRPNTSFCFLDIRSPGLGDTAMYLCATSRDGSGTGQYFGPGTRLTVT.

This chain links TRBV15 with TRBJ2-1; 7 nucleotides line up with TRBD2. The CDR3 is 18 amino acids. Germline V gene data show CDR1 as LNHNV and CDR2 as YYDKDF (reference sequence). J was trimmed by 8 bases and V by 0 bases; bases with no gene match: 16. CDR3 DNA sequence: TGTGCCACCAGCAGAGATATGTCTTCGGGCCCCCGGGGGGATGAGCAGTTCTTC. It yields the protein CATSRDMSSGPRGDEQFF.

The V call is TRBV10-3, the J call TRBJ2-5; D is perhaps TRBD2 (6 bases). CDR1 is ENHRY, CDR2 SYGVKD, per germline. With 10 bases removed from V and 3 bases from J, the gap between germline ends came to 12 bases. This CDR3 has 12 residues. CDR3 loop: CATHGGEETQYF. The CDR3 nucleotides read TGTGCCACCCACGGGGGAGAAGAGACCCAGTACTTC.

J is TRBJ2-7 and V is TRBV5-4, with D perhaps TRBD1 (6 bases). The CDR3 covers 16 residues. V was clipped by 4 bases and J by 0 bases, with 17 bases between them. Germline values: CDR1 SGHNT, CDR2 YYREEE (reference sequence). CDR3 loop: CASSQDSGAASYEQYF. Here the CDR3 DNA reads TGTGCCAGCAGCCAAGACTCAGGGGCCGCCTCCTACGAGCAGTACTTC.

This clone occurred a few times. This chain connects TRBV4-3 to TRBJ1-2; possible D gene TRBD1, 6 bases. This CDR3 region has 14 residues. Germline V gene data show CDR1 as LGHNA and CDR2 as YSLEER. V lost 1 base to trimming and J lost 4 bases, with 10 bases between them. The CDR3: CASSQVRGAYGYTF. In DNA, the CDR3 is TGCGCCAGCAGCCAAGTCCGGGGGGCCTATGGCTACACCTTC.

A few counts support this clone. The chain carries TRBV7-9 and TRBJ1-2; D remains unclear. CDR1 and CDR2 (germline): SEHNR, FQNEAQ (reference sequence). The V gene lost 2 bases and the J gene lost 10 bases, with 17 bases spanning the gap. The length of the CDR3 is 14 residues. The CDR3, as DNA: TGTGCCAGCAGCTTACAAACCAGTTCCATTGACTACACCTTC. Protein: CASSLQTSSIDYTF.